Included here is one TCR beta chain sequence, with context. The antigen is not known. Assay: immunoSEQ multiplex PCR; the TCRdb copy retains only in-frame clones and omits some. The sample has approximately 100,000 clones; over 90% are singletons. The CDR3 runs to 12 residues. V gave up 3 bases and J gave up 4 bases, with 5 bases separating them. CDR1 SGHNT and CDR2 YENEEA come from the germline V gene. The source of the sample is a study of T cell responses to AZD1222 COVID-19 vaccine. Findings and limits, study-wide: Close to half of spike-specific TCRs reportedly recognize unmutated variant regions. Researchers report vaccine-associated CD4 TCRs spanning spike, with dominance at 160-218 and 743-854.

The chain uses TRBV11-3 and TRBJ2-3; D not resolved. This TCR derives from an adult in good health. The source was peripheral blood, collected on day 0 of AZD1222 vaccination. In nucleotides, the CDR3 is TGTGCCAGCAGCTTGGGCGCAGATACGCAGTATTTT. Its protein product is CASSLGADTQYF.